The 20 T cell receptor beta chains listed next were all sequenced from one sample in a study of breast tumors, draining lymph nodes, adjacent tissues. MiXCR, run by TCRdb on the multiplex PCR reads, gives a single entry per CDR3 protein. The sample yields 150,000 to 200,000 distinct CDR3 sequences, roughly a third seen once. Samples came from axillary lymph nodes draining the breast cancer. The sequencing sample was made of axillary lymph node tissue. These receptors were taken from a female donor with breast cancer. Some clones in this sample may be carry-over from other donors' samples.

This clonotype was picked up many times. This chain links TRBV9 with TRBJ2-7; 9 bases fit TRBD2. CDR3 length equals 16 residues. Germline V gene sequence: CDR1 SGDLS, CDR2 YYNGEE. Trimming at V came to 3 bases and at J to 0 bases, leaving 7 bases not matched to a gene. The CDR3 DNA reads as TGTGCCAGCAGCGCCTCGGGACTAGCAAACTCCTACGAGCAGTACTTC. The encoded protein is CASSASGLANSYEQYF.

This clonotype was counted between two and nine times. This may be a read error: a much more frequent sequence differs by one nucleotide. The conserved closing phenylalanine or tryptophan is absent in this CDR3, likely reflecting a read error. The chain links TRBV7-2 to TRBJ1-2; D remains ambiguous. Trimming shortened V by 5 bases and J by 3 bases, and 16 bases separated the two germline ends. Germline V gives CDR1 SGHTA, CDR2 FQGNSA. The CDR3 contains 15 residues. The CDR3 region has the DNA TGTGCCAGCAGCACCCCGGACCCGACCTACTATGGCTACACCTCC. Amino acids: CASSTPDPTYYGYTS.

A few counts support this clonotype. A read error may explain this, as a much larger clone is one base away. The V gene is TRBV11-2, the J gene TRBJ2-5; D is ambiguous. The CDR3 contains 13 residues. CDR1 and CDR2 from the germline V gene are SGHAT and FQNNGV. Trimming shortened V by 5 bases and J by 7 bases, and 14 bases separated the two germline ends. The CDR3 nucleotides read TGTGCCAGCAGCGCGGCCGAGGAAGCGACCCAGTACTTC. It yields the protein CASSAAEEATQYF.

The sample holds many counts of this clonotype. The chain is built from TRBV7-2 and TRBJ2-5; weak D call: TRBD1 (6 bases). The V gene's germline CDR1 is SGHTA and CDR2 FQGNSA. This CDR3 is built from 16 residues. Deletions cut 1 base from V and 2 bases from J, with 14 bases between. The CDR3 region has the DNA TGTGCCAGCAGCTTAGTCCCGACAGGAGTTCAAGAGACCCAGTACTTC. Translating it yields CASSLVPTGVQETQYF.

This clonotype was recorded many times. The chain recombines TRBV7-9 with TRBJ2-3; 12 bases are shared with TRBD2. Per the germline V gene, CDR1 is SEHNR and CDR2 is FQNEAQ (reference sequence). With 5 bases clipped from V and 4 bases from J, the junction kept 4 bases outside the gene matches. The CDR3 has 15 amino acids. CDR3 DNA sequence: TGTGCCAGCAGCCTGAGGACTAGCGGGGCAGATACGCAGTATTTT. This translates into CASSLRTSGADTQYF.

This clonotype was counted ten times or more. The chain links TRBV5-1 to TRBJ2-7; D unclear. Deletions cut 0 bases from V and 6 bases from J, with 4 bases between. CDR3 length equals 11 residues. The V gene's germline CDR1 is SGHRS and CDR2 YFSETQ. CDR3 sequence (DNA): TGCGCCAGCAGCTTGGAGCGCGAGCAGTACTTC. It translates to CASSLEREQYF.

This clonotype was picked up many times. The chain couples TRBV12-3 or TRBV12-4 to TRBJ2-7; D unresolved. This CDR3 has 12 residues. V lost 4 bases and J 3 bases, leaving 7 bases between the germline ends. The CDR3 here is CASSSGFYEQYF. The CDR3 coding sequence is TGTGCCAGCAGTTCTGGTTTCTACGAGCAGTACTTC.

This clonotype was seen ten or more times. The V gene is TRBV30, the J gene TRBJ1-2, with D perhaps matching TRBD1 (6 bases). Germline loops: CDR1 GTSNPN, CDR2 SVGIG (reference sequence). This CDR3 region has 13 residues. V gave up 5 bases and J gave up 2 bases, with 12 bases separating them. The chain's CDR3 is CAWVQGTNYGYTF. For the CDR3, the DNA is TGTGCCTGGGTCCAGGGGACCAACTATGGCTACACCTTC.

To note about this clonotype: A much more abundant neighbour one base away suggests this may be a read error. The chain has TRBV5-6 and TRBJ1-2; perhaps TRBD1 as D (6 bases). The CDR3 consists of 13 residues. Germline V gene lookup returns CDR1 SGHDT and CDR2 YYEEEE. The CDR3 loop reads CAGSGWTAYGYTF. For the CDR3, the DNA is TGTGCCGGCAGCGGTTGGACAGCTTATGGCTACACCTTC. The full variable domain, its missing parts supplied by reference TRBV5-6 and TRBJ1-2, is DAGVTQSPTHLIKTRGQQVTLRCSPKSGHDTVSWYQQALGQGPQFIFQYYEEEERQRGNFPDRFSGHQFPNYSSELNVNALLLGDSALYLCAGSGWTAYGYTFGSGTRLTVV.

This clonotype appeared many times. In DNA, the CDR3 is TGCAGTGCTAGAGGGACTGTATCCTACGAGCAGTACTTC. It codes for CSARGTVSYEQYF. The chain recombines TRBV20-1 with TRBJ2-7, with D perhaps TRBD2 (5 bases). Trimming left V 1 base short and J 1 base short, with 8 bases between. The CDR3 sequence is 13 residues long. CDR1 and CDR2 from the germline V gene are DFQATT and SNEGSKA (reference sequence).

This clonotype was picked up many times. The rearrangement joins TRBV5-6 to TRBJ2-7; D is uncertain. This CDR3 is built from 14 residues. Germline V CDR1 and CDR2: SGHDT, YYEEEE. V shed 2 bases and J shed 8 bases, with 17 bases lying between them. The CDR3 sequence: CASSLNGSTPKQYF. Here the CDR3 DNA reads TGTGCCAGCAGCTTAAACGGATCAACCCCCAAGCAGTACTTC.

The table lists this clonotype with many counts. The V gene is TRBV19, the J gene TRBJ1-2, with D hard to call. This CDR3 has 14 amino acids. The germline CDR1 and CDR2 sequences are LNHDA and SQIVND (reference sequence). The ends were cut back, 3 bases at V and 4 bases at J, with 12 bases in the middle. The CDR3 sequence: CASSIPQAIYGYTF. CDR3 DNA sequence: TGTGCCAGTAGTATCCCGCAGGCGATCTATGGCTACACCTTC.

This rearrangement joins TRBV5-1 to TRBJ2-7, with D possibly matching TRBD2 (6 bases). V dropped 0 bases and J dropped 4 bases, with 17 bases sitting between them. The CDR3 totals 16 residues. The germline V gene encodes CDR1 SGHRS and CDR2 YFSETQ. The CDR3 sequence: CASSLGTTRGLYEQYF. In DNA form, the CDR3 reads TGCGCCAGCAGCTTGGGGACGACTAGAGGTTTGTACGAGCAGTACTTC.

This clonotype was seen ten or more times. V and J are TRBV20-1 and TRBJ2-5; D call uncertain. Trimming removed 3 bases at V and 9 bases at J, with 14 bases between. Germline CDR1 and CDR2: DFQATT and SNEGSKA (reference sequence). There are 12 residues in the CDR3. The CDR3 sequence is CSARGTFLPQYF. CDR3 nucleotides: TGCAGTGCTAGGGGAACCTTCCTGCCCCAGTACTTC.

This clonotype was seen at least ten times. The CDR3 DNA is TGTGCCAGCAGTGACGCCAGCTCGGGGTGGTATGAGCAGTTCTTC. It yields the protein CASSDASSGWYEQFF. The genes are TRBV2 and TRBJ2-1; tentative D call: TRBD2 (5 bases). V dropped 3 bases and J dropped 8 bases, with 17 bases sitting between them. Germline V gives CDR1 SNHLY, CDR2 FYNNEI. The CDR3 loop spans 15 amino acids.

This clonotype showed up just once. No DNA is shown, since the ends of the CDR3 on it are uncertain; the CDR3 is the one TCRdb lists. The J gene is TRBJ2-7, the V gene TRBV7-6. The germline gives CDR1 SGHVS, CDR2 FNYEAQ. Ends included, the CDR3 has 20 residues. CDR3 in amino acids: CASSFYICSARRLEPYEQYF.

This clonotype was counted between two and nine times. CDR3 sequence (DNA): TGTGCCAGTAGTTATTCGTCTGCCAAAAACATTCAGTACTTC. It codes for CASSYSSAKNIQYF. The chain couples TRBV19 to TRBJ2-4; D is ambiguous. The germline V gene encodes CDR1 LNHDA and CDR2 SQIVND (reference sequence). The CDR3 consists of 14 residues. V lost 5 bases, J lost 1 base, and 9 bases lay in between.

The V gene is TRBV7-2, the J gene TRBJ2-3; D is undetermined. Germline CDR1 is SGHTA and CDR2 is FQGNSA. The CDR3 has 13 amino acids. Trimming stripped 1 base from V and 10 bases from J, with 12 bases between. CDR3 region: CTSSLVGQKAQYF. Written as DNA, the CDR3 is TGTACCAGCAGCTTAGTAGGGCAGAAAGCGCAGTATTTT.

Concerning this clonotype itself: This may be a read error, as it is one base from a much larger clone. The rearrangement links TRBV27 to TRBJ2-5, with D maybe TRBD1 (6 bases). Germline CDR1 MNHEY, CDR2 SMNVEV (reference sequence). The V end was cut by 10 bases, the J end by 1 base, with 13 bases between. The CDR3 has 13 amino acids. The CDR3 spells CANRASSQETQYF. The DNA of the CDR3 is TGTGCCAACAGGGCGTCTAGCCAAGAGACCCAGTACTTC.

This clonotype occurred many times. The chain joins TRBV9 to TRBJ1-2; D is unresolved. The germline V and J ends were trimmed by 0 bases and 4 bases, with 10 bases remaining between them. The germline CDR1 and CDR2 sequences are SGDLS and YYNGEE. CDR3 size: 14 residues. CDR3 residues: CASSVGGLFYGYTF. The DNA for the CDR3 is TGTGCCAGCAGCGTAGGAGGACTATTCTATGGCTACACCTTC.